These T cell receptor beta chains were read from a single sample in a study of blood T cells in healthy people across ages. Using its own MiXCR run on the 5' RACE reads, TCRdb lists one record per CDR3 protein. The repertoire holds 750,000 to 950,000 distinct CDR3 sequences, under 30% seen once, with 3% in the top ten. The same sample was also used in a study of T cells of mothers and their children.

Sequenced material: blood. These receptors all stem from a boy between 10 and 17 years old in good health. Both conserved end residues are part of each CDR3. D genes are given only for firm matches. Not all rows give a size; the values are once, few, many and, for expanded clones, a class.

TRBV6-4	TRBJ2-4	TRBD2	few	CASSKSGGAKNIQYF	TGTGCCAGCAGCAAAAGCGGGGGAGCCAAAAACATTCAGTACTTC
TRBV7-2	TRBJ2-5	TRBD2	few	CASSLGSTERGRLGTQYF	TGTGCCAGCAGCTTAGGGTCGACAGAGCGGGGGCGCCTCGGGACCCAGTACTTC
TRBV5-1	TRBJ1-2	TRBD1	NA	CASSLEGQGGYGYTF	TGCGCCAGCAGCTTGGAAGGACAGGGAGGCTATGGCTACACCTTC
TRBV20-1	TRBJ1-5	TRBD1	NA	CSARAFPGQAAGSNQPQHF	TGCAGTGCTAGAGCCTTTCCGGGACAGGCGGCGGGTAGCAATCAGCCCCAGCATTTT
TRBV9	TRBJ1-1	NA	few	CASSAHQNTEAFF	TGTGCCAGCAGCGCCCACCAGAACACTGAAGCTTTCTTT
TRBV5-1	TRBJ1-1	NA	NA	CASSAWDTRSTEAFF	TGCGCCAGCAGCGCCTGGGACACCCGGAGCACTGAAGCTTTCTTT
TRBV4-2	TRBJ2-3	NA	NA	CASSQDELDSSTDTQYF	TGTGCCAGCAGCCAAGATGAACTAGATAGTAGCACAGATACGCAGTATTTT
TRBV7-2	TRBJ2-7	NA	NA	CASGLVQGGYEQYF	TGTGCCAGCGGCTTAGTACAGGGTGGCTACGAGCAGTACTTC
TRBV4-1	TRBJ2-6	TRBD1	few	CASTPLGTGPSGANVLTF	TGCGCCAGCACCCCATTAGGGACAGGGCCCTCTGGGGCCAACGTCCTGACTTTC
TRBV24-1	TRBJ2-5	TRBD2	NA	CATSDWTSGEQETQYF	TGTGCCACCAGTGATTGGACTAGCGGGGAACAAGAGACCCAGTACTTC
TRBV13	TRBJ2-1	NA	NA	CASSARQEVNEQFF	TGTGCCAGCAGCGCCAGACAGGAGGTGAATGAGCAGTTCTTC
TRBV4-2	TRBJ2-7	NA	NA	CASSQETASRYEQYF	TGTGCCAGCAGCCAAGAAACAGCTTCCCGCTACGAGCAGTACTTC
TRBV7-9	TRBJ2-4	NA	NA	CASSSIQARDIQYF	TGTGCCAGCAGCTCAATTCAGGCCCGGGACATTCAGTACTTC
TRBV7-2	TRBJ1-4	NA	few	CASSLFFSANEKLFF	TGTGCCAGCAGCTTATTCTTCAGTGCTAATGAAAAACTGTTTTTT
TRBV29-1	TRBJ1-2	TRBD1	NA	CSSRGTGDHGYTF	TGCAGCTCGAGGGGGACAGGGGACCATGGCTACACCTTC
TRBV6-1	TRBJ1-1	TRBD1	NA	CASRTGGDGNTEAFF	TGTGCCAGTAGGACAGGGGGCGATGGGAACACTGAAGCTTTCTTT
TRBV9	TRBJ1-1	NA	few	CASSPGGQTNTEAFF	TGTGCCAGCAGCCCCGGGGGGCAGACGAACACTGAAGCTTTCTTT
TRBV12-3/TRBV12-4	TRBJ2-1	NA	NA	CASSLGYRGEQFF	TGTGCCAGCAGTTTGGGCTACCGGGGTGAGCAGTTCTTC
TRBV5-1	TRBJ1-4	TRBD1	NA	CASSLHGTGYEKLFF	TGCGCCAGCAGCTTGCACGGGACAGGGTATGAAAAACTGTTTTTT
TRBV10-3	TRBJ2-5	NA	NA	CAISGQGSPETQYF	TGTGCCATCAGTGGGCAGGGATCTCCAGAGACCCAGTACTTC
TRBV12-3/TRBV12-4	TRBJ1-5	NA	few	CASSLAGRPQHF	TGTGCCAGCAGTTTAGCGGGGAGGCCCCAGCATTTT
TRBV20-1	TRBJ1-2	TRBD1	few	CSARGGQVGHYGYTF	TGCAGTGCTAGAGGGGGACAGGTGGGGCACTATGGCTACACCTTC
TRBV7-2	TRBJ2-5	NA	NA	CASSLIATQYF	TGTGCCAGCAGCTTAATTGCGACCCAGTACTTC
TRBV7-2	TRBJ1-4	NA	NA	CASSLKATNEKLFF	TGTGCCAGCAGCTTAAAGGCAACTAATGAAAAACTGTTTTTT
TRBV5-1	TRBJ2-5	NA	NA	CASSLVYLQSGSYEQCF	TGCGCCAGCAGCTTGGTCTATCTTCAGAGCGGATCCTACGAGCAGTGCTTC
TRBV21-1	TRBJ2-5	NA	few	CASSGEKPGQSQETQYF	TGTGCCAGCAGCGGAGAGAAACCGGGACAGTCCCAAGAGACCCAGTACTTC
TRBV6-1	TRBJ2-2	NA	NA	CASSDTPRTGTNTGELFF	TGTGCCAGCAGTGACACCCCTAGGACGGGGACGAACACCGGGGAGCTGTTTTTT
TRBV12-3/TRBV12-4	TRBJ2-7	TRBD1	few	CASSLARDRVEQYF	TGTGCCAGCAGTTTAGCCCGGGACAGGGTCGAGCAGTACTTC
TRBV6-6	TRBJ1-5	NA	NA	CASSSGFRNQPQHF	TGTGCCAGCAGTTCAGGGTTTCGCAATCAGCCCCAGCATTTT
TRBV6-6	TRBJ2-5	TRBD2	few	CASSHPPGGKETQYF	TGTGCCAGCAGTCATCCTCCGGGGGGGAAAGAGACCCAGTACTTC
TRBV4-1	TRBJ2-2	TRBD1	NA	CASSQRDRGGTGELFF	TGCGCCAGCAGCCAACGGGACAGGGGTGGTACCGGGGAGCTGTTTTTT
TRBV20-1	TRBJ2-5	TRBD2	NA	CSARVGESGNQETQYF	TGCAGTGCTAGAGTGGGCGAAAGCGGGAACCAAGAGACCCAGTACTTC